Listed below are T cell receptor beta chains from one sample, sequenced in a study of shared clonotypes between healthy human individuals. Profiled with immunoSEQ multiplex PCR; TCRdb holds only in-frame clones, not every one. The sample includes a few million clones, approximately 95% of them seen just once. The sequenced sample was naive CD4+ T cells from PBMCs. Receptors originate from a man aged 18 to 29 in good health. Some clones in this sample may be carry-over from other donors' samples. The CDR3 runs from the conserved cysteine through the conserved F or W. The D gene is left open where the match is weak. Not every row has a clone size; where given, it reads once, few, many or a size class.

v_call	j_call	d_call	clone_size	cdr3_aa	cdr3_nt
TRBV7-3	TRBJ1-1	NA	NA	CASSLTGGSRNTEAFF	TGTGCCAGCAGCTTAACGGGGGGGTCCCGGAACACTGAAGCTTTCTTT
TRBV7-3	TRBJ2-3	NA	NA	CASSLWGLVTDTQYF	TGTGCCAGCAGCTTATGGGGGCTGGTCACAGATACGCAGTATTTT
TRBV5-1	TRBJ1-1	NA	NA	CASSSGQANTEAFF	TGCGCCAGCAGCTCGGGACAAGCGAACACTGAAGCTTTCTTT
TRBV28	TRBJ2-5	TRBD2	NA	CASSLRTSGRALETQYF	TGTGCCAGCAGTCTCCGGACTAGCGGGAGGGCCTTAGAGACCCAGTACTTC
TRBV5-4	TRBJ1-3	TRBD1	NA	CASSLGRGSGNTIYF	TGTGCCAGCAGCTTGGGCAGGGGGAGCGGAAACACCATATATTTT
TRBV28	TRBJ2-7	NA	NA	CASSLPHSYEQYF	TGTGCCAGCAGTTTACCTCACTCCTACGAGCAGTACTTC
TRBV5-1	TRBJ2-7	TRBD2	NA	CASSPGLAGDEQYF	TGCGCCAGCAGCCCGGGACTAGCGGGAGACGAGCAGTACTTC
TRBV6-1	TRBJ2-5	NA	once	CASSDSGLGSGETQYF	TGTGCCAGCAGTGATTCAGGTTTGGGGTCAGGAGAGACCCAGTACTTC
TRBV18	TRBJ1-2	NA	NA	CASSPPSGGSNYDYTF	TGTGCCAGCTCACCACCGAGCGGAGGATCGAACTATGACTACACCTTC
TRBV7-6	TRBJ1-1	NA	NA	CASSSDWNTEAFF	TGTGCCAGCAGCTCAGACTGGAACACTGAAGCTTTCTTT